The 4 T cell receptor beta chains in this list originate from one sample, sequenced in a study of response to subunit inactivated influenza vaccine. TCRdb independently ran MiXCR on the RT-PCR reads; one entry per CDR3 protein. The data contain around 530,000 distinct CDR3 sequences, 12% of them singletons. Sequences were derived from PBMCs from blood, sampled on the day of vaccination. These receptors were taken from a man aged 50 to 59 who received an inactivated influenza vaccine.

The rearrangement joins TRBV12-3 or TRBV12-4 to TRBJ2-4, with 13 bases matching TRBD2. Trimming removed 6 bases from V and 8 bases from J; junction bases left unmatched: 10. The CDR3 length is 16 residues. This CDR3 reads CASRMGLAGRSDIQYF. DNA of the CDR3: TGTGCCAGCAGGATGGGACTAGCGGGGAGAAGCGACATTCAGTACTTC.

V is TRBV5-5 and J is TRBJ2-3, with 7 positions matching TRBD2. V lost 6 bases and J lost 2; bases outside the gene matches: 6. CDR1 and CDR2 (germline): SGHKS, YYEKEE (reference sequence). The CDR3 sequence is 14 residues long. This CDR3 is CASTRTRTTDTQYF. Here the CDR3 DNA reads TGTGCCAGCACCCGGACTAGAACCACAGATACGCAGTATTTT.

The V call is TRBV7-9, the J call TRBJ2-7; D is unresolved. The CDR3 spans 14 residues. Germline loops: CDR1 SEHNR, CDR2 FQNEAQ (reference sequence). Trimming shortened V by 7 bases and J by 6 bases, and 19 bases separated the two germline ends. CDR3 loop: CASNPPASRLEQYF. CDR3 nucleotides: TGTGCCAGCAACCCCCCGGCCAGCCGGCTCGAGCAGTACTTC.

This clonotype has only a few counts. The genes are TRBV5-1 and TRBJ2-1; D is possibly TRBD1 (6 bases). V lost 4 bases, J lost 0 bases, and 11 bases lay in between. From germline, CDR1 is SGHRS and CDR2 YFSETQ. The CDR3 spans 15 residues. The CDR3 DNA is TGCGCCAGCAGCCCTGACAGGATCTCCTACAATGAGCAGTTCTTC. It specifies CASSPDRISYNEQFF.